This TCR beta chain was documented in a study of T cell responses to AZD1222 COVID-19 vaccine. Repertoires were generated with immunoSEQ multiplex PCR, while TCRdb's copy carries only in-frame clones and drops some. The data contain under 150,000 clones, roughly 88% of them seen just once; the ten biggest clones take up 4.5% to 7%. Trimming took 2 bases from V and 0 from J, leaving 8 bases between them. The V gene's germline CDR1 is GTSNPN and CDR2 SVGIG (reference sequence). The CDR3 runs 14 residues. Material: peripheral blood, obtained 28 days after the second AZD1222 dose. This TCR derives from an adult who received the AZD1222 COVID-19 vaccine. The V call is TRBV30, the J call TRBJ2-1; D possibly corresponds to TRBD2 (5 bases). In DNA, the CDR3 is TGTGCCTGGAGTACGGGGTACTCCTACAATGAGCAGTTCTTC. Amino acids: CAWSTGYSYNEQFF.